These 9 T cell receptor beta chains came from one sample sequenced in a study of regulatory T cells in long-lasting Graves disease. Library construction for TCR beta used iRepertoire HTBI primers and Arm-PCR of CDR3 regions. TCRdb recomputed calls from the multiplex PCR reads with MiXCR, one row per CDR3 protein. This table holds 650,000 to 850,000 distinct CDR3 sequences, 30% found once. Time point given: persistent/refractory GD, antithyroid drugs over 5 years with positive TRAb. PBMC-derived RNA was used for the TCR library. The specimen was peripheral blood mononuclear cells (PBMCs), collected when the disease was refractory, from a patient treated with antithyroid drugs. All receptors derive from a female donor with Graves disease.

The CDR3, as DNA: TGTGCTAGTGGTTTCGGGGGAGCAGGCGGGGAGCTGTTTTTT. This encodes CASGFGGAGGELFF. The chain is built from TRBV12-5 and TRBJ2-2, with D maybe TRBD2 (6 bases). The germline V gene encodes CDR1 LGHNT and CDR2 FRNRAP. The CDR3 runs to 14 residues. V was trimmed by 3 bases and J by 7 bases, leaving 12 bases between them. Using reference TRBV12-5 and TRBJ2-2 for the parts outside the CDR3, the full variable domain is DARVTQTPRHKVTEMGQEVTMRCQPILGHNTVFWYRQTMMQGLELLAYFRNRAPLDDSGMPKDRFSAEMPDATLATLKIQPSEPRDSAVYFCASGFGGAGGELFFGEGSRLTVL.

This chain uses TRBV2 with TRBJ1-5; 7 nucleotides agree with TRBD1. After removal of 4 bases from V and 0 bases from J, the junction contained 3 bases not matched to a gene. CDR3 length: 15 amino acids. Germline CDR1 SNHLY, CDR2 FYNNEI. This CDR3 reads CASSGNRGSNQPQHF. In DNA form, the CDR3 reads TGTGCCAGCAGTGGTAACAGGGGTAGCAATCAGCCCCAGCATTTT. Looking up the rest from reference TRBV2 and TRBJ1-5 gives the full variable domain: EPEVTQTPSHQVTQMGQEVILRCVPISNHLYFYWYRQILGQKVEFLVSFYNNEISEKSEIFDDQFSVERPDGSNFTLKIRSTKLEDSAMYFCASSGNRGSNQPQHFGDGTRLSIL.

This clonotype was seen ten or more times. This chain uses TRBV28 with TRBJ1-4; D perhaps matches TRBD1 (6 bases). CDR1 and CDR2 (germline): MDHEN, SYDVKM. The CDR3 contains 14 residues. The V and J ends lost 7 bases and 7 bases respectively, with 16 bases between them. In DNA form, the CDR3 reads TGTGCCAGCACCAAGGGGGTTTTGGGTGAAAAACTGTTTTTT. It specifies CASTKGVLGEKLFF.

The chain is built from TRBV6-1 and TRBJ2-5; D remains unclear. V lost 6 bases, J lost 1 base, and 15 bases lay in between. The CDR3 has 15 amino acids. Germline loops: CDR1 MNHNS, CDR2 SASEGT. This CDR3 reads CASRTGLGTQETQYF. In DNA, the CDR3 is TGTGCCAGCAGGACTGGGCTGGGCACCCAAGAGACCCAGTACTTC.

This clonotype was picked up a small number of times. The chain uses TRBV6-1 and TRBJ2-7; tentative D call: TRBD2 (6 bases). The V gene's germline CDR1 is MNHNS and CDR2 SASEGT. The CDR3 is 15 residues long. The V gene lost 5 bases and the J gene lost 0 bases, with 14 bases spanning the gap. This CDR3 reads CASSRGSRHSYEQYF. The DNA for the CDR3 is TGTGCCAGCAGTCGGGGGTCAAGACACTCCTACGAGCAGTACTTC.

There are many counts of this clonotype. This chain joins TRBV6-1 and TRBJ1-5; tentative D call: TRBD1 (5 bases). Trimming took 3 bases from V and 0 from J, leaving 9 bases between them. This CDR3 has 15 residues. The germline CDR1 and CDR2 sequences are MNHNS and SASEGT. CDR3 in DNA: TGTGCCAGCAGTGAGGACGGGGCTAGCAATCAGCCCCAGCATTTT. This codes for CASSEDGASNQPQHF.

A remark on this clonotype: The conserved closing phenylalanine or tryptophan is absent in this CDR3, likely reflecting a read error. This chain joins TRBV11-2 and TRBJ2-7; 14 bases agree with TRBD2. Per germline, CDR1 SGHAT and CDR2 FQNNGV. The CDR3 runs 15 residues. With 5 bases clipped from V and 7 bases from J, the junction kept 7 bases outside the gene matches. CDR3 amino acids: CASSQGLAGVGEQYL. The CDR3, as DNA: TGTGCCAGCAGCCAGGGACTAGCGGGAGTCGGGGAGCAGTACCTC.

This chain joins TRBV6-1 and TRBJ1-2; D uncertain. Germline V gives CDR1 MNHNS, CDR2 SASEGT. The CDR3 sequence is 13 residues long. V shed 5 bases and J shed 2 bases, with 9 bases lying between them. The CDR3 sequence: CASSIDENYGYTF. CDR3 DNA sequence: TGTGCCAGCAGTATAGACGAGAACTATGGCTACACCTTC.

This rearrangement joins TRBV6-1 to TRBJ1-1; 7 bases line up with TRBD1. Per germline, CDR1 MNHNS and CDR2 SASEGT. Germline trimming cut 3 bases from V and 4 bases from J; bases unmatched to any gene: 2. CDR3 length: 13 residues. DNA for the CDR3: TGTGCCAGCAGTGATACAGGGGCCACTGAAGCTTTCTTT. Protein: CASSDTGATEAFF.